Sequencing of this T cell receptor (beta chain) was carried out in a study of blood T cell repertoires in COVID-19. Study overall: Acute and convalescent COVID-19 specimens originated in the United States, Italy and Spain. Nucleic acid was either cDNA or gDNA, and it came from T cells, B-cell-depleted T cells, or PBMCs.

The V end lost 0 bases, the J end lost 6 bases, and 16 bases lay between the germline ends. The CDR3 is 15 residues long. The germline gives CDR1 SGHDT, CDR2 YYEEEE. The authors' processing: From reference gene primer amplification, estimates of nucleated cell counts were derived. TCRdb keeps only in-frame clones here, not all; method: immunoSEQ multiplex PCR. V and J calls and clone size are as listed in that table; D and trimming were resolved from the DNA. Of about 310,000 clones listed, 90% are singletons. Assignments of participants to cohorts depended upon their own reported clinical history. The sequence derives from a woman between 18 and 30 years old with acute COVID-19. Sequencing was done on a sample of PBMCs or T cells enriched from blood (not recorded which). The chain couples TRBV5-6 to TRBJ2-7; a weak D match, TRBD1 (5 bases). CDR3 nucleotide sequence: TGTGCCAGCAGCTTGGGAAGGGTAGGGGCGAGCGAGCAGTACTTC. Amino acids: CASSLGRVGASEQYF.